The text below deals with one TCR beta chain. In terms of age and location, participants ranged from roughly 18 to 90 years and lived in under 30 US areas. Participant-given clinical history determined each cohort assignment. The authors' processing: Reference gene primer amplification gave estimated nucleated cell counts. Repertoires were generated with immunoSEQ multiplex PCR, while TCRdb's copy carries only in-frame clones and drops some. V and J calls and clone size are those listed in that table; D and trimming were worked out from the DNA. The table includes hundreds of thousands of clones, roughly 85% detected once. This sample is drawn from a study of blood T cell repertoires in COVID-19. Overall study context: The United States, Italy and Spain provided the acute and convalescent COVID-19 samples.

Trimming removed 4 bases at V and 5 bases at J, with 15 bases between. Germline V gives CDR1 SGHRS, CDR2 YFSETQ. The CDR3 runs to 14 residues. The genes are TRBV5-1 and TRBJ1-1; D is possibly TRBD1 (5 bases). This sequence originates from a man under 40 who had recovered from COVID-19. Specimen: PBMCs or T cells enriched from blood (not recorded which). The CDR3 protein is CASSPVGAVTEAFF. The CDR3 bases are TGCGCCAGCAGCCCGGTTGGGGCGGTGACTGAAGCTTTCTTT.